The T cell receptor (beta chain) described here comes from a study of graft-versus-host responses after intestinal transplantation. Study-wide results and caveats: Peak circulating GvH clone levels were associated with early post-transplant HvG declines.

Remarks on this clone: Its antigen is currently unknown.

The CDR3 is 16 amino acids. Per germline, CDR1 SGDLS and CDR2 YYNGEE. Trimming took 2 bases from V and 9 from J; bases not matched to a gene: 12. Produced via immunoSEQ multiplex PCR; TCRdb's table is partial and in-frame only. The sample holds under 130,000 clones, 90% to 95% seen once. The chain recombines TRBV9 with TRBJ2-1, with 9 bases fitting TRBD1. Specimen: unstimulated CD8+ T cells sorted from spleen or lymph node cells, collected before intestinal transplant. The receptor's source is a human donor who received an intestinal transplant. CDR3 in amino acids: CASSVIGDRVHSEQFF. CDR3 in DNA: TGTGCCAGCAGCGTGATTGGGGACAGGGTGCATAGTGAGCAGTTCTTC. Full variable domain (outside the CDR3, taken from reference TRBV9 and TRBJ2-1): DSGVTQTPKHLITATGQRVTLRCSPRSGDLSVYWYQQSLDQGLQFLIQYYNGEERAKGNILERFSAQQFPDLHSELNLSSLELGDSALYFCASSVIGDRVHSEQFFGPGTRLTVL.